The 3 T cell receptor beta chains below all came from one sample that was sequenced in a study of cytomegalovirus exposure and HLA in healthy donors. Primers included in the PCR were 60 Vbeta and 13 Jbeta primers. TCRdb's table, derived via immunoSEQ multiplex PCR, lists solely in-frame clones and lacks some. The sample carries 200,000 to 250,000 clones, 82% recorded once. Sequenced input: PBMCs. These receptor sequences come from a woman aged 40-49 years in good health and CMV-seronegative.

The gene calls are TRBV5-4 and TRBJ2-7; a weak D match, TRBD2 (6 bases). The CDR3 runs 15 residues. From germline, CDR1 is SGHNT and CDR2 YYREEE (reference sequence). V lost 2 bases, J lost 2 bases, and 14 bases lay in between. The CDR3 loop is CASSLQAGLTYEQYF. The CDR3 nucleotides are TGTGCCAGCAGCTTACAAGCGGGTCTTACCTACGAGCAGTACTTC.

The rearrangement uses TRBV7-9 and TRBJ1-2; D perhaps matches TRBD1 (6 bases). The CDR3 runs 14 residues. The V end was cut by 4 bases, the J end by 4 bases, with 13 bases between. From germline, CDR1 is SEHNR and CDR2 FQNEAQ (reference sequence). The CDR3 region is CASSYNGQIYGYTF. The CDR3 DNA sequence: TGTGCCAGCAGCTATAATGGACAGATCTATGGCTACACCTTC.

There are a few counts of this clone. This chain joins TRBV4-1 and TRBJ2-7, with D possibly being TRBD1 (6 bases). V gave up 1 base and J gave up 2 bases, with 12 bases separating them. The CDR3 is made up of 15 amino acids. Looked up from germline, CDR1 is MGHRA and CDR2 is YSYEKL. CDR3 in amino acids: CASSQVRDTAYEQYF. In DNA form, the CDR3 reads TGCGCCAGCAGCCAAGTCCGGGACACAGCCTACGAGCAGTACTTC.